Presented here are 20 T cell receptor beta chains from one specimen sequenced in a study of cytomegalovirus exposure and HLA in healthy donors. The primer mix had 60 Vbeta and 13 Jbeta primers. Sequencing used immunoSEQ multiplex PCR; TCRdb keeps in-frame clones, though not all of them. The sample table includes about 72,000 clones. Specimen: PBMCs. The receptor source for this set is a man in his forties or fifties in good health and CMV-seronegative.

The CDR3 nucleotides read TGTGCCAGCAGCCTACGCCTAGCGGGTGTGAGCGGGGGCAATGAGCAGTTCTTC. It encodes CASSLRLAGVSGGNEQFF. The chain is built from TRBV7-6 and TRBJ2-1; 8 bases are shared with TRBD2. Trimming cost V 5 bases and J 6 bases; bases outside gene matches: 18. There are 18 residues in the CDR3. Per the germline V gene, CDR1 is SGHVS and CDR2 is FNYEAQ.

The chain employs TRBV6-1 and TRBJ2-5; TRBD1 agrees at 9 bases. Germline V gives CDR1 MNHNS, CDR2 SASEGT. V was pared by 5 bases and J by 5 bases, with 9 bases of the junction left unmatched. The CDR3 contains 15 residues. Here the CDR3 DNA reads TGTGCCAGCAGTTTGACCGGGACAGGGATCGAGACCCAGTACTTC. Its protein is CASSLTGTGIETQYF.

As regards this clone: At one boundary the junction diverges from the germline segment, which might be a read error. V usage is TRBV7-7 and J usage is TRBJ2-7, with 9 bases lining up with TRBD1. Germline CDR1 is SSHAT and CDR2 is FNYEAQ (reference sequence). The CDR3 is 15 residues long. DNA for the CDR3: TGTGCTAGCACCCGGGACAGGGAAGCTTCCTACGAGCAGTACTTC. Amino acids: CASTRDREASYEQYF.

The CDR3 sequence: CASSAPSKNVLTF. As DNA, the CDR3 is TGTGCCAGCAGCGCCCCATCTAAAAACGTCCTGACTTTC. The chain employs TRBV9 and TRBJ2-6; D is uncertain. V lost 3 bases and J 10 bases, leaving 11 bases between the germline ends. The CDR3 is 13 amino acids. Per germline, CDR1 SGDLS and CDR2 YYNGEE.

The chain couples TRBV5-5 to TRBJ2-1; 7 bases match TRBD1. CDR1 and CDR2 (germline): SGHKS, YYEKEE (reference sequence). The V and J ends lost 4 bases and 3 bases, in that order; junction bases with no gene match: 4. The CDR3 length is 14 residues. The CDR3 DNA follows: TGTGCCAGCAGCCTCCGGGACAGCTACAATGAGCAGTTCTTC. This codes for CASSLRDSYNEQFF. Complete variable domain (other parts from reference TRBV5-5 and TRBJ2-1): DAGVTQSPTHLIKTRGQQVTLRCSPISGHKSVSWYQQVLGQGPQFIFQYYEKEERGRGNFPDRFSARQFPNYSSELNVNALLLGDSALYLCASSLRDSYNEQFFGPGTRLTVL.

The chain recombines TRBV19 with TRBJ2-1; 9 bases match TRBD1. This CDR3 has 15 residues. Trimming took 4 bases from V and 5 from J; bases not matched to a gene: 6. Germline V CDR1 and CDR2: LNHDA, SQIVND (reference sequence). The CDR3 region is CASSTGTGFDNEQFF. CDR3 in DNA: TGTGCCAGTAGTACAGGGACAGGGTTTGACAATGAGCAGTTCTTC.

The chain has TRBV4-2 and TRBJ2-5; the D is unclear. V was pared by 0 bases and J by 3 bases, with 11 bases between. The CDR3 totals 15 residues. From germline, CDR1 is LGHNA and CDR2 YNFKEQ. The CDR3 region has the DNA TGTGCCAGCAGCCAAGATTTAAGAGGAGAAGAGACCCAGTACTTC. Translated: CASSQDLRGEETQYF.

J is TRBJ2-1 and V is TRBV25-1; 7 nucleotides match TRBD1. V shed 7 bases and J 8 bases; nucleotides not matched to a gene: 11. The length of the CDR3 is 14 residues. Per the germline V gene, CDR1 is MGHDK and CDR2 is SYGVNS. This CDR3 is CASTPGQDPHEQFF. CDR3 in DNA: TGTGCCAGCACCCCCGGACAGGACCCCCATGAGCAGTTCTTC.

The rearrangement links TRBV28 to TRBJ2-7; TRBD1 matches at 9 bases. CDR1 MDHEN and CDR2 SYDVKM come from the germline V gene. Trimming took 6 bases from V and 7 from J; bases not matched to a gene: 10. The CDR3 extends over 14 amino acids. The CDR3 spells CASRVPGQGMEQYF. CDR3 nucleotides: TGTGCCAGCAGGGTCCCGGGACAGGGTATGGAGCAGTACTTC. The full variable domain, completed using reference TRBV28 and TRBJ2-7, is DVKVTQSSRYLVKRTGEKVFLECVQDMDHENMFWYRQDPGLGLRLIYFSYDVKMKEKGDIPEGYSVSREKKERFSLILESASTNQTSMYLCASRVPGQGMEQYFGPGTRLTVT.

The CDR3 loop reads CASRDFYTDTQYF. The CDR3 nucleotides are TGTGCCAGCAGGGACTTTTACACAGATACGCAGTATTTT. This chain uses TRBV2 with TRBJ2-3; perhaps TRBD2 as D (5 bases). With 6 bases removed from V and 2 bases from J, the gap between germline ends came to 9 bases. Germline assignment: CDR1 SNHLY and CDR2 FYNNEI. The CDR3 is 13 amino acids.

The V and J genes are TRBV19 and TRBJ1-2, with 7 nucleotides matching TRBD1. This CDR3 region has 12 residues. In germline, CDR1 is LNHDA, CDR2 SQIVND (reference sequence). V lost 4 bases to trimming and J lost 7 bases; unmatched junction nucleotides: 3. Here the CDR3 DNA reads TGTGCCAGTAGTAAAACAGGGGTTGGCTACACCTTC. Residues: CASSKTGVGYTF. The full variable domain, its missing parts supplied by reference TRBV19 and TRBJ1-2, is DGGITQSPKYLFRKEGQNVTLSCEQNLNHDAMYWYRQDPGQGLRLIYYSQIVNDFQKGDIAEGYSVSREKKESFPLTVTSAQKNPTAFYLCASSKTGVGYTFGSGTRLTVV.

Remarks on this clone: Within the sample, other DNA sequences also encode this same CDR3. The chain combines TRBV2 with TRBJ1-6; possibly TRBD1 for D (5 bases). The germline V gene encodes CDR1 SNHLY and CDR2 FYNNEI. Trimming left V 4 bases short and J 0 bases short, with 10 bases between. The CDR3 contains 16 residues. CDR3: CASSGGLSSYNSPLHF. The CDR3 coding sequence is TGTGCCAGCAGTGGGGGCCTAAGCTCCTATAATTCACCCCTCCACTTT.

The chain combines TRBV28 with TRBJ1-5; D ambiguous. Germline V gives CDR1 MDHEN, CDR2 SYDVKM. This CDR3 is built from 13 residues. With 8 bases removed from V and 7 bases from J, the gap between germline ends came to 15 bases. The CDR3 DNA is TGTGCCAGCGATCGGTGGGCGAGCCAGCCCCAGCATTTT. It is translated as CASDRWASQPQHF.

The CDR3 sequence is CASSLTSHRGPMSNQPQHF. The CDR3 DNA reads as TGTGCCAGCAGCCTCACCTCTCACAGGGGGCCTATGAGCAATCAGCCCCAGCATTTT. The chain carries TRBV6-7 and TRBJ1-5; 9 bases match TRBD1. TRBV6-7 is recorded as an ORF, its role being uncertain. The CDR3 consists of 19 residues. V was pared by 6 bases and J by 1 base, with 16 bases of the junction left unmatched.

The chain joins TRBV29-1 to TRBJ2-5; no clear D. The CDR3 totals 11 residues. Trimming took off 5 bases at V and 5 bases at J, with 9 bases between the two ends. Germline-derived CDR1 and CDR2 are SQVTM and ANQGSEA. The CDR3 sequence is CSVLPRETQYF. The CDR3 region has the DNA TGCAGCGTTTTGCCCAGGGAGACCCAGTACTTC.

This chain links TRBV19 with TRBJ2-6; D gene unclear. V was clipped by 3 bases and J by 2 bases, with 8 bases between them. There are 15 residues in the CDR3. Per germline, CDR1 LNHDA and CDR2 SQIVND (reference sequence). This CDR3 is CASSIMGAGANVLTF. DNA of the CDR3: TGTGCCAGTAGTATTATGGGCGCTGGGGCCAACGTCCTGACTTTC.

The V call is TRBV11-2, the J call TRBJ2-5, with 10 nucleotides matching TRBD2. Gene TRBJ2-7 matches the end of the DNA better, so the J call may be wrong. Germline values: CDR1 SGHAT, CDR2 FQNNGV. CDR3 size: 16 residues. For the CDR3, the DNA is TGTGCCAGCAGCTTAGTTCCAGCGGGGGGGACCTACGAGCAGTACTTC. This sequence encodes CASSLVPAGGTYEQYF.

The chain has TRBV2 and TRBJ1-2; D uncertain. V lost 8 bases and J lost 1, with 17 bases in between. CDR1 is SNHLY and CDR2 is FYNNEI in the germline V gene. This CDR3 contains 15 residues. The DNA of the CDR3 is TGTGCCAGCTTAGCTCGAGGCAGTGGTAACTATGGCTACACCTTC. Its translation: CASLARGSGNYGYTF. Drawing the rest from reference TRBV2 and TRBJ1-2, the complete variable domain is EPEVTQTPSHQVTQMGQEVILRCVPISNHLYFYWYRQILGQKVEFLVSFYNNEISEKSEIFDDQFSVERPDGSNFTLKIRSTKLEDSAMYFCASLARGSGNYGYTFGSGTRLTVV.

The rearrangement uses TRBV2 and TRBJ2-7; TRBD1 matches at 8 bases. With 5 bases clipped from V and 2 bases from J, the junction kept 11 bases outside the gene matches. The CDR3 length is 16 residues. Germline V gene data show CDR1 as SNHLY and CDR2 as FYNNEI. CDR3 protein: CASSPSRGPPTYEQYF. CDR3 DNA sequence: TGTGCCAGCAGTCCTTCCAGGGGGCCCCCGACCTACGAGCAGTACTTC.

The V gene is TRBV9, the J gene TRBJ1-1; tentatively, D is TRBD1 (6 bases). Germline CDR1 is SGDLS and CDR2 is YYNGEE. The V end was cut by 5 bases, the J end by 1 base, with 9 bases between. The CDR3 has 13 residues. CDR3 coding DNA: TGTGCCAGCAGAAGGACAGAGAACACTGAAGCTTTCTTT. It codes for CASRRTENTEAFF. Full variable domain (outside the CDR3, taken from reference TRBV9 and TRBJ1-1): DSGVTQTPKHLITATGQRVTLRCSPRSGDLSVYWYQQSLDQGLQFLIQYYNGEERAKGNILERFSAQQFPDLHSELNLSSLELGDSALYFCASRRTENTEAFFGQGTRLTVV.